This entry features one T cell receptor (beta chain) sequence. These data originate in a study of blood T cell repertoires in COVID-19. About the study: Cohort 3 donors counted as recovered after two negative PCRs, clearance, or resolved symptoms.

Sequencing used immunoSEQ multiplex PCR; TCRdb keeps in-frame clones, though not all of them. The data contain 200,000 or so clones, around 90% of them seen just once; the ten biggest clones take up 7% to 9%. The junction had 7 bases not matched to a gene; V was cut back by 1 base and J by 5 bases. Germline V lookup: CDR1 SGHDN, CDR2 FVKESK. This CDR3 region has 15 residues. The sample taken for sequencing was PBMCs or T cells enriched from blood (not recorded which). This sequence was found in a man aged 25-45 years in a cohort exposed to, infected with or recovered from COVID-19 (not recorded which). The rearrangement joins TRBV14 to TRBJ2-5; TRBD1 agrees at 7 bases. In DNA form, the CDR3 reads TGTGCCAGCAGCCAAGGCCAGACAGGGATGGAGACCCAGTACTTC. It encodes CASSQGQTGMETQYF. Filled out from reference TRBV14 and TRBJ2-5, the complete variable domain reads EAGVTQFPSHSVIEKGQTVTLRCDPISGHDNLYWYRRVMGKEIKFLLHFVKESKQDESGMPNNRFLAERTGGTYSTLKVQPAELEDSGVYFCASSQGQTGMETQYFGPGTRLLVL.